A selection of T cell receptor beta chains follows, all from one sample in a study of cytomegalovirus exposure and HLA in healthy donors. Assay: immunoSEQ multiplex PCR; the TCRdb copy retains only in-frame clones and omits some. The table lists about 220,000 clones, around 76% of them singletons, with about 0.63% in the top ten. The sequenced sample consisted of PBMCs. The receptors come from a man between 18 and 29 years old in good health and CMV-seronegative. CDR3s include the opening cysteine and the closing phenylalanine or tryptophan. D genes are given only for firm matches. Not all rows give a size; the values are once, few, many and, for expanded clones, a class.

CDR3nt: TGTGCCAGCAGCTTAACGCGGACTCCTGAGTATGGCTACACCTTC
CDR3aa: CASSLTRTPEYGYTF
d_gene: -
abundance: -
v_gene: TRBV7-3
j_gene: TRBJ1-2

CDR3nt: TGTGCCAGCAGCGTAGACCCTAGCGGGACCGGCGAGCAGTACTTC
CDR3aa: CASSVDPSGTGEQYF
d_gene: TRBD2
abundance: -
v_gene: TRBV9
j_gene: TRBJ2-7

CDR3nt: TGTGCCAGCAGCTTAGGACAGGGTACGTCCGGCTACACCTTC
CDR3aa: CASSLGQGTSGYTF
d_gene: -
abundance: few
v_gene: TRBV13
j_gene: TRBJ1-2

CDR3nt: TGTGCTAGTGGTTTGGGGCCCGTCGGGAGGGGCACCTACAATGAGCAGTTCTTC
CDR3aa: CASGLGPVGRGTYNEQFF
d_gene: TRBD2
abundance: -
v_gene: TRBV12-5
j_gene: TRBJ2-1

CDR3nt: TGTGCCAGCACCATAGGGGTTTCGAACACCGGGGAGCTGTTTTTT
CDR3aa: CASTIGVSNTGELFF
d_gene: -
abundance: -
v_gene: TRBV9
j_gene: TRBJ2-2

CDR3nt: TGTGCCAGCAGTTTCCCGGGACAGGAGACGTATGGCTACACCTTC
CDR3aa: CASSFPGQETYGYTF
d_gene: TRBD1
abundance: -
v_gene: TRBV6-1
j_gene: TRBJ1-2

CDR3nt: TGCGCCAGCAGCTTTGGCGGGGGACCTAATGAAAAACTGTTTTTT
CDR3aa: CASSFGGGPNEKLFF
d_gene: -
abundance: few
v_gene: TRBV5-1
j_gene: TRBJ1-4

CDR3nt: TGTGCCAGCAGTTTGCATCGGGCGGCAGGGGTATTGAATGAAGCTTTCTTT
CDR3aa: CASSLHRAAGVLNEAFF
d_gene: -
abundance: -
v_gene: TRBV28
j_gene: TRBJ1-1

CDR3nt: TGTGCAAGTCGCTTAGCGTGGACTTTACAGGGTTATCAGCCCCAGCATTTT
CDR3aa: CASRLAWTLQGYQPQHF
d_gene: -
abundance: -
v_gene: TRBV12-2
j_gene: TRBJ1-5

CDR3nt: TGCGCCAGCAGTGAGGGACTTTATAGCAATCAGCCCCAGCATTTT
CDR3aa: CASSEGLYSNQPQHF
d_gene: -
abundance: once
v_gene: TRBV10-2
j_gene: TRBJ1-5

CDR3nt: TGCGCCAGTGCGGCGGGGGACGGGACAGATACGCAGTATTTT
CDR3aa: CASAAGDGTDTQYF
d_gene: TRBD2
abundance: -
v_gene: TRBV5-1
j_gene: TRBJ2-3

CDR3nt: TGTGCCAGCAGTTCCATCCTTCGGATAGCGGACAATGAGCAGTTCTTC
CDR3aa: CASSSILRIADNEQFF
d_gene: -
abundance: -
v_gene: TRBV27
j_gene: TRBJ2-1

CDR3nt: TGCGCCAGCAGCCCGACAGTTTATACTTGGGAGCAGTACTTC
CDR3aa: CASSPTVYTWEQYF
d_gene: -
abundance: -
v_gene: TRBV4-1
j_gene: TRBJ2-7

CDR3nt: TGTGCCAGCAGTTACAACACGGGAGTTTCCGAGCAGTACTTC
CDR3aa: CASSYNTGVSEQYF
d_gene: -
abundance: -
v_gene: TRBV6-5
j_gene: TRBJ2-7

CDR3nt: TGCGCCAGCAGCGAAAGGCTCAGGGTCTCGGGGGGTGGCTACACCTTC
CDR3aa: CASSERLRVSGGGYTF
d_gene: -
abundance: few
v_gene: TRBV4-1
j_gene: TRBJ1-2

CDR3nt: TGTGCCAGCAGCCCCCGAGGACAGGCCCGAGACGAGCAGTACTTC
CDR3aa: CASSPRGQARDEQYF
d_gene: TRBD1
abundance: once
v_gene: TRBV9
j_gene: TRBJ2-7

CDR3nt: TGTGCCAGCGGACCTAGCGGGAGGGTCTACGAGCAGTACTTC
CDR3aa: CASGPSGRVYEQYF
d_gene: TRBD2
abundance: -
v_gene: TRBV2
j_gene: TRBJ2-7

CDR3nt: TGTGCCAGCAGCGTAGGGACTAGCGGGTTCTACAATGAGCAGTTCTTC
CDR3aa: CASSVGTSGFYNEQFF
d_gene: TRBD2
abundance: -
v_gene: TRBV9
j_gene: TRBJ2-1

CDR3nt: TGTGCCAGTTCTAGACAGGAACAAGAGACCCAGTACTTC
CDR3aa: CASSRQEQETQYF
d_gene: -
abundance: -
v_gene: TRBV2
j_gene: TRBJ2-5

CDR3nt: TGTGCCAGCAGTGCCCTAGTGGCCTACAATGAGCAGTTCTTC
CDR3aa: CASSALVAYNEQFF
d_gene: -
abundance: few
v_gene: TRBV25-1
j_gene: TRBJ2-1

CDR3nt: TGTGCCAGCAGCTTTTTTTTTGAGGAAAACTATGGCTACACCTTC
CDR3aa: CASSFFFEENYGYTF
d_gene: -
abundance: -
v_gene: TRBV7-9
j_gene: TRBJ1-2

CDR3nt: TGCGCCAGCAGCTGGGACCTGACAGGGGAGTATGGCTACACCTTC
CDR3aa: CASSWDLTGEYGYTF
d_gene: TRBD1
abundance: -
v_gene: TRBV5-1
j_gene: TRBJ1-2

CDR3nt: TGTGCCAGCAGCCATACTAGCGGGTCCCTCGATGAGCAGTTCTTC
CDR3aa: CASSHTSGSLDEQFF
d_gene: TRBD2
abundance: -
v_gene: TRBV7-8
j_gene: TRBJ2-1

CDR3nt: TGTGCCTGGAGTGTAAGAGGAAACACTGAAGCTTTCTTT
CDR3aa: CAWSVRGNTEAFF
d_gene: -
abundance: -
v_gene: TRBV30
j_gene: TRBJ1-1

CDR3nt: TGCGCCAGCAGCCGGCCTGAAGGACAGGGAAATAATTCACCCCTCCACTTT
CDR3aa: CASSRPEGQGNNSPLHF
d_gene: TRBD1
abundance: -
v_gene: TRBV5-1
j_gene: TRBJ1-6

CDR3nt: TGTGCCAGCTCTCCGGGGGGCGCCTTGGAGACCCAGTACTTC
CDR3aa: CASSPGGALETQYF
d_gene: -
abundance: -
v_gene: TRBV28
j_gene: TRBJ2-5